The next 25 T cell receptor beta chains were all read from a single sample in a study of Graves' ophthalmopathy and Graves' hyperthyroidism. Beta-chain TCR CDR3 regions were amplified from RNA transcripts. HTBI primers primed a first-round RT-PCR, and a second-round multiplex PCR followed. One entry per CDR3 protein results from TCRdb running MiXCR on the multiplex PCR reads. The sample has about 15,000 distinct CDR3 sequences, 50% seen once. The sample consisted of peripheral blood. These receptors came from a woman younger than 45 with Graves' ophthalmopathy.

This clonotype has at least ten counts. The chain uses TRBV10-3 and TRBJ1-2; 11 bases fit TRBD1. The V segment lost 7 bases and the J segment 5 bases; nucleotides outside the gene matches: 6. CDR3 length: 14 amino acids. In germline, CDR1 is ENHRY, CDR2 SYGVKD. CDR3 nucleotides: TGTGCCATCACCGGACAGGGGGCAGAGTATGGCTACACCTTC. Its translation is CAITGQGAEYGYTF.

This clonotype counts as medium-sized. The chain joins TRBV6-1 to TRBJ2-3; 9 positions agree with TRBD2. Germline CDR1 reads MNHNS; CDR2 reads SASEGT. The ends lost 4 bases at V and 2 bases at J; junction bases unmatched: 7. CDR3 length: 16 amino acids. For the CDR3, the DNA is TGTGCCAGCAGTGGTACAGGCGGGAGGGACACAGATACGCAGTATTTT. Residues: CASSGTGGRDTDTQYF.

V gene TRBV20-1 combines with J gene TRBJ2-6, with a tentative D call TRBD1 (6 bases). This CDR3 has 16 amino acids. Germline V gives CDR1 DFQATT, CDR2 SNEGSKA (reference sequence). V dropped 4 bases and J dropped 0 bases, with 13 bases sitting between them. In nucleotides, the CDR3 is TGCAGTGCTACGGACAGCCTCCTCTCTGGGGCCAACGTCCTGACTTTC. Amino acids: CSATDSLLSGANVLTF.

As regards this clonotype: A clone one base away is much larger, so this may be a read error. This CDR3 is CASSLTWGGPYNEQFF. The CDR3 DNA follows: TGTGCCAGCAGCCTCACCTGGGGGGGTCCCTACAATGAGCAGTTCTTC. The V and J genes are TRBV25-1 and TRBJ2-1; 7 positions match TRBD2. The trim removed 6 bases at V and 2 bases at J, leaving 10 bases unmatched. The CDR3 spans 16 residues. Per the germline V gene, CDR1 is MGHDK and CDR2 is SYGVNS.

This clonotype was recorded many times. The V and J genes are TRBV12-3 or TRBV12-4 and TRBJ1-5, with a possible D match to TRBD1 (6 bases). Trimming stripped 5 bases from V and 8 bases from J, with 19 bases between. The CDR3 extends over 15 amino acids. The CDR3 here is CASSPTGTQREPQHF. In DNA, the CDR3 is TGTGCCAGCAGTCCCACCGGGACACAGAGGGAGCCCCAGCATTTT.

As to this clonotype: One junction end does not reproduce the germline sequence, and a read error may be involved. CDR3 sequence (DNA): TGTGCCAGCAGCCCGGGGACCGGGACAGGCATATTCCACTTC. As protein: CASSPGTGTGIFHF. The chain recombines TRBV5-4 with TRBJ1-2, with 8 bases matching TRBD1. This CDR3 spans 14 amino acids. CDR1 and CDR2 from the germline V gene are SGHNT and YYREEE (reference sequence). Drawing the rest from reference TRBV5-4 and TRBJ1-2, the complete variable domain is ETGVTQSPTHLIKTRGQQVTLRCSSQSGHNTVSWYQQALGQGPQFIFQYYREEENGRGNFPPRFSGLQFPNYSSELNVNALELDDSALYLCASSPGTGTGIFHFGSGTRLTVV.

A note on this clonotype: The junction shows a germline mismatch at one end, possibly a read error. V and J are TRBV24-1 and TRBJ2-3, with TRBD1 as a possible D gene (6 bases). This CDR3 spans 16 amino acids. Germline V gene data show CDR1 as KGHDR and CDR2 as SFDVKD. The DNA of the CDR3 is TGTGGCACCAGAGCGAGGCGAGGGGGTATCGTACATACGCAGTATTTT. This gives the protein CGTRARRGGIVHTQYF.

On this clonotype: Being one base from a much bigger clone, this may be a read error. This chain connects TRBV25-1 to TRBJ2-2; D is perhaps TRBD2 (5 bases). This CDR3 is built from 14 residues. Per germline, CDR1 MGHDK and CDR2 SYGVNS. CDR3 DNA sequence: TGTGCCAGCAGTGCTGGGGAGTACACCTGGGAGCTGTTTTTT. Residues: CASSAGEYTWELFF.

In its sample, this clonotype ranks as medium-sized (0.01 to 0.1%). The CDR3 region is CASSEFEYARGYGYTF. The CDR3 DNA reads as TGTGCCAGCAGTGAATTTGAGTACGCCAGGGGTTATGGCTACACCTTC. The chain recombines TRBV2 with TRBJ1-2, with TRBD1 as a possible D gene (6 bases). The germline V gene has CDR1 SNHLY and CDR2 FYNNEI. With 2 bases removed from V and 5 bases from J, the gap between germline ends came to 18 bases. The CDR3 is 16 residues long. The full variable domain, completed using reference TRBV2 and TRBJ1-2, is EPEVTQTPSHQVTQMGQEVILRCVPISNHLYFYWYRQILGQKVEFLVSFYNNEISEKSEIFDDQFSVERPDGSNFTLKIRSTKLEDSAMYFCASSEFEYARGYGYTFGSGTRLTVV.

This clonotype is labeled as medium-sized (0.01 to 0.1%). The CDR3 DNA reads TGTGCCACCAGCGATCCGGGACAGGGGCCCTACAATGAGCAGTTCTTC. This codes for CATSDPGQGPYNEQFF. The chain has TRBV24-1 and TRBJ2-1; 10 nucleotides align to TRBD1. V lost 7 bases, J lost 2 bases, and 7 bases stayed unmatched. Germline CDR1 and CDR2: KGHDR and SFDVKD. The CDR3 has 16 residues.

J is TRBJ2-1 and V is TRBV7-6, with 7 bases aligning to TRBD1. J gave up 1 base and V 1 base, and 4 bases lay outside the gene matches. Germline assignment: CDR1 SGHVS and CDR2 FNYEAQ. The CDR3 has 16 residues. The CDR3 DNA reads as TGTGCCAGCAGCTTAGAGGGCAGGGGGTCCTACAATGAGCAGTTCTTC. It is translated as CASSLEGRGSYNEQFF.

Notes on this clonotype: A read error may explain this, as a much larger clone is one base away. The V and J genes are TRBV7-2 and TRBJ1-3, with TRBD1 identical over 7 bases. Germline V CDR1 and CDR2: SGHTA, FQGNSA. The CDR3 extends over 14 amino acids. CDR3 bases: TGTGTCAGCACCTTAGACAGGGCTGGAAACACCATATATTTT. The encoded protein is CVSTLDRAGNTIYF.

CDR3 region: CASSLSRGHSEQYF. CDR3 nucleotides: TGTGCCAGCAGCTTGAGTCGAGGGCATTCCGAGCAGTACTTC. The V gene is TRBV5-5, the J gene TRBJ2-7; weak D call: TRBD2 (5 bases). Germline CDR1 SGHKS, CDR2 YYEKEE (reference sequence). This CDR3 comprises 14 residues. Trimming stripped 1 base from V and 6 bases from J, with 14 bases between.

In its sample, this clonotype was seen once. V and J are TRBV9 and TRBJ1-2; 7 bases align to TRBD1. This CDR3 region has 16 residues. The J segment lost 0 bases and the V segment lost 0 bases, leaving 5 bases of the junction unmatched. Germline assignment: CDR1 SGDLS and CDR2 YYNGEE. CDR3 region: CASSVGLDRTNYGYTF. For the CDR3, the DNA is TGTGCCAGCAGCGTAGGCTTGGACAGGACTAACTATGGCTACACCTTC. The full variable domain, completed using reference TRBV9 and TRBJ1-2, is DSGVTQTPKHLITATGQRVTLRCSPRSGDLSVYWYQQSLDQGLQFLIQYYNGEERAKGNILERFSAQQFPDLHSELNLSSLELGDSALYFCASSVGLDRTNYGYTFGSGTRLTVV.

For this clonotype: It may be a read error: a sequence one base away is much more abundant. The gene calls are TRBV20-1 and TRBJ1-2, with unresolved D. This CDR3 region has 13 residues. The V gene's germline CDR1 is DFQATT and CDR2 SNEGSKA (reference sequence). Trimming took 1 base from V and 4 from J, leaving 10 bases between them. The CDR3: CSARGAISYGYTF. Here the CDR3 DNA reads TGCAGTGCTAGAGGTGCGATTAGCTATGGCTACACCTTC.

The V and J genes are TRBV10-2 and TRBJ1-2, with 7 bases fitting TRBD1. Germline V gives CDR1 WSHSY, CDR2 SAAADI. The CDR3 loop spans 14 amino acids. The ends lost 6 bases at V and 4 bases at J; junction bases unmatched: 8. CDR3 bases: TGCGCCAGCAGCAGACAGGGTATCATCTATGGCTACACCTTC. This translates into CASSRQGIIYGYTF.

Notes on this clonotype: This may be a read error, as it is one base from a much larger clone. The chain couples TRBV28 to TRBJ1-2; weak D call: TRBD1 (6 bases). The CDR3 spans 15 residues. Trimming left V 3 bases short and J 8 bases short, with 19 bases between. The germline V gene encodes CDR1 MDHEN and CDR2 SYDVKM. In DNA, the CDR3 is TGTGCCAGCAGTTTTTCCCCCCCAATAGGACAGGGCTACACCTTC. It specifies CASSFSPPIGQGYTF.

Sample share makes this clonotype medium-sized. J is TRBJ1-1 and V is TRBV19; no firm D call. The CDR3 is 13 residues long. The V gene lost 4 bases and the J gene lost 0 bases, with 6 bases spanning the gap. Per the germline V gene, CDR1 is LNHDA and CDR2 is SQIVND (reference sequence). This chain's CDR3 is CASSRQMNTEAFF. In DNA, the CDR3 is TGTGCCAGTAGTAGGCAGATGAACACTGAAGCTTTCTTT.

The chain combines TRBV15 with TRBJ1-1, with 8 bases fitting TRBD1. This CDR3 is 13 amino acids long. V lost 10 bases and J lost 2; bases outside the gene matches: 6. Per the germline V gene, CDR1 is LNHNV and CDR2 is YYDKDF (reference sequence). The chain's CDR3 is CAIGTGTNTEAFF. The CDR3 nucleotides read TGTGCCATTGGGACAGGAACTAACACTGAAGCTTTCTTT.

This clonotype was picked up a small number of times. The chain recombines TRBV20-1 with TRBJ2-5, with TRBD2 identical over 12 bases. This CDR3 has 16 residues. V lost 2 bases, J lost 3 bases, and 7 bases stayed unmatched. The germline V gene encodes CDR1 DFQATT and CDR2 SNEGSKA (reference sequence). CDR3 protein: CSARILAGGWEETQYF. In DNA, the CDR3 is TGCAGTGCTAGAATTCTAGCGGGAGGGTGGGAAGAGACCCAGTACTTC.

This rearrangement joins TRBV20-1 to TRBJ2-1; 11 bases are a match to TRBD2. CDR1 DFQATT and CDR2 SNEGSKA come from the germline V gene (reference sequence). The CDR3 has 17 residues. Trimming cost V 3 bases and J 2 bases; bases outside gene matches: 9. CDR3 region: CSASWASGRIPYNEQFF. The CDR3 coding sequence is TGCAGTGCTAGCTGGGCTAGCGGGAGGATCCCCTACAATGAGCAGTTCTTC.

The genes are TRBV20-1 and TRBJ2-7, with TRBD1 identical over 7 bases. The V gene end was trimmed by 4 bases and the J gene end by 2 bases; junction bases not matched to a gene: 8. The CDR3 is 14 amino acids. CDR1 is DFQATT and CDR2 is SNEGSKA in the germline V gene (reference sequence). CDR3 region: CSATDRVVAYEQYF. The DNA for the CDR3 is TGCAGTGCTACAGACAGGGTTGTTGCCTACGAGCAGTACTTC.

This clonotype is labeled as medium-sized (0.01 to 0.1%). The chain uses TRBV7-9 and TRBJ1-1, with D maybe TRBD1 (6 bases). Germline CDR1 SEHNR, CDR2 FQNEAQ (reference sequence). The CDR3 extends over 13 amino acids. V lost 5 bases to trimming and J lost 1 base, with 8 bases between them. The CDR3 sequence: CASSRGPNTEAFF. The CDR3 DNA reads TGTGCCAGCAGCCGGGGGCCGAACACTGAAGCTTTCTTT.

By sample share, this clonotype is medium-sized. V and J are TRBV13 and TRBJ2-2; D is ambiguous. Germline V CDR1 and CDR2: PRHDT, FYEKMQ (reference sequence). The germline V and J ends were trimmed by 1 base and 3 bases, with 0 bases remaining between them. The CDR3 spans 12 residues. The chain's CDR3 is CASSLDTGELFF. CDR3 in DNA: TGTGCCAGCAGCTTAGACACCGGGGAGCTGTTTTTT.

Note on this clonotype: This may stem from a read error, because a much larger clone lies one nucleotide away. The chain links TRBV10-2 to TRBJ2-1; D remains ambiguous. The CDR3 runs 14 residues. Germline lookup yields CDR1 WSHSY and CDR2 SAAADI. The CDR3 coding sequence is TGCGCCAGCAAACACACCGGCTCCTACCATGAGCAGTTCTTC. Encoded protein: CASKHTGSYHEQFF.